This entry describes one T cell receptor beta chain. Antigen unknown. The data belong to a study of cytomegalovirus exposure and HLA in healthy donors. For the study at large: Within the Caucasian-associated ancestry cluster were around 81% of the roughly 400 genotyped donors. General study results and limits: Cytomegalovirus-associated TCR beta chains were listed, numbering 150 to 200. A missense variant in DCLRE1C was later tied to TCR beta V- and J-gene trimming. Earlier analysis found most TCR beta V segments productive about 87% or about 30% of the time.

PCR involved 60 Vbeta and 13 Jbeta primers. TCRdb's table, derived via immunoSEQ multiplex PCR, lists solely in-frame clones and lacks some. The data show a few hundred thousand clones, nearly 95% seen once. The clonotype was recovered from a girl aged 2-10 years in good health and CMV-seronegative. Sequencing was carried out using PBMCs.

The CDR3 DNA is TGTGCCAGCAGTCCTGGACTGGGCTACACCTTC. Translating gives CASSPGLGYTF. V and J are TRBV6-5 and TRBJ1-2, with unresolved D. This CDR3 has 11 residues. Germline V gives CDR1 MNHEY, CDR2 SVGAGI. Trimming removed 5 bases at V and 8 bases at J, with 9 bases between.